A selection of T cell receptor beta chains follows, all from one sample in a study of T-cell reconstitution after alpha-beta-depleted transplantation in children. Each CDR3 protein is one row after TCRdb ran MiXCR on the PCR reads. The sample shows approximately 640,000 distinct CDR3 sequences, approximately 15% of them seen only once. The material was PBMCs from the stem cell graft donor, obtained from the stem cell graft. The receptors originated from a human donor who donated a stem cell graft to a child with acute myeloid leukemia. CDR3s include the opening cysteine and the closing phenylalanine or tryptophan. Each record gives: V gene, CDR3 protein.

TRBV4-3	CASSQWGQGAETQYF
TRBV20-1	CSASRDSFYEQYF
TRBV2	CASSERWKRGTYNEQFF
TRBV7-8	CASSLLALAGAFTDTQYF
TRBV11-2	CASSLTFRGRRNTGELFF
TRBV20-1	CSGTGGSYNSPLHF
TRBV7-2	CASSLMRGAVNEQFF
TRBV15	CATSRARGPTNTDTQYF
TRBV12-3/TRBV12-4	CASSSSDRGYQETQYF
TRBV20-1	CSALKTTVDTQYF
TRBV9	CASSPRSIQETQYF
TRBV12-3/TRBV12-4	CASSPRQLKVYGYTF
TRBV24-1	CATGSSTDTQYF
TRBV15	CATSKTGGANVLTF
TRBV5-1	CASSLGGVYNEQFF
TRBV27	CASSKAGFPFGTQYF
TRBV12-3/TRBV12-4	CASREGADEQFF
TRBV30	CAWSEWAEAFF
TRBV4-3	CASSQVYDTGELFF
TRBV6-5	CATAVGNEQFF
TRBV25-1	CASSGRAGGYEQYF
TRBV29-1	CSVGTDGQPQHF
TRBV27	CASRGQGESDTQYF
TRBV12-3/TRBV12-4	CASSLGTGPNEKLFF
TRBV5-1	CASSYRQAPSYEQYF
TRBV6-2/TRBV6-3	CASSYNRVYEQYF